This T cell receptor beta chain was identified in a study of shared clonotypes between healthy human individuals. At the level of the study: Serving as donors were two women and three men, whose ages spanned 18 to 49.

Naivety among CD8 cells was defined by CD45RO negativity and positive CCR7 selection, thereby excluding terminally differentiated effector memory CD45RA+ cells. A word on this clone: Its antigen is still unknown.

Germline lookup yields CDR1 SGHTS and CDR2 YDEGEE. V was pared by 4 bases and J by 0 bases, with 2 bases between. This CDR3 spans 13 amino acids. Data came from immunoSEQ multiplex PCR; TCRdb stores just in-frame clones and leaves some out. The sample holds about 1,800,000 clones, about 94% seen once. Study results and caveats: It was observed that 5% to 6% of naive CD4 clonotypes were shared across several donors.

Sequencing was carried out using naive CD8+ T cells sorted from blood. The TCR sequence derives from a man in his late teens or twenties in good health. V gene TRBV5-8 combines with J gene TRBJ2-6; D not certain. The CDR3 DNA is TGTGCCAGCAGCACCTCTGGGGCCAACGTCCTGACTTTC. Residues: CASSTSGANVLTF.